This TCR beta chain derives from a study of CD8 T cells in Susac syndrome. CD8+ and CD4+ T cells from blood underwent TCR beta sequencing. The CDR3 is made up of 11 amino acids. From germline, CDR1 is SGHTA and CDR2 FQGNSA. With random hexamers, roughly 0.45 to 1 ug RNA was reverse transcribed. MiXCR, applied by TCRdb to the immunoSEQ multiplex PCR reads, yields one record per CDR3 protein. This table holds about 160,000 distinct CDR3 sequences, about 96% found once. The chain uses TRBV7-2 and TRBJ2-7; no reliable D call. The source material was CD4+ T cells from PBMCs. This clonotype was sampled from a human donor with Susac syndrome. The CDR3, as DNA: TGTGCAAAGGGTAGCCTTTACGAGCAGTACTTC. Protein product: CAKGSLYEQYF.